The rows below give T cell receptor beta chains drawn from one sample of a study of blood T cell repertoires in COVID-19. TCRdb's copy holds only in-frame clones and misses some; the assay was immunoSEQ multiplex PCR. The sample lists under 60,000 clones, 89% occurring once. Input material: peripheral blood. All receptors come from a man in his sixties with acute or convalescent COVID-19. Each CDR3 is given with its conserved first and last residue. A D gene is named only where the DNA matches it firmly. Clone size appears in some rows only: once, few, many, or a class for an expanded clone.

V	D	J	size	DNA	CDR3
TRBV30	NA	TRBJ2-2	NA	TGTGCCTGGAACCAGGGCCCCGGGGAGCTGTTTTTT	CAWNQGPGELFF
TRBV10-3	TRBD2	TRBJ2-7	NA	TGTGCTTCCCAAAGAGGGACTAGCTACTACGAGCAGTACTTC	CASQRGTSYYEQYF
TRBV30	TRBD1	TRBJ1-6	NA	TGTGCCTGGAGCAACGACAGGGTTGGTTCACCCCTCCACTTT	CAWSNDRVGSPLHF
TRBV3-1/TRBV3-2	NA	TRBJ2-7	NA	TGTGCCAGCAGCCTACAGGGCAACGGTTACGAGCAGTACTTC	CASSLQGNGYEQYF
TRBV5-1	TRBD1	TRBJ1-1	NA	TGCGCCAGCGGTTCGAGGGGGCAAGCTTTCTTT	CASGSRGQAFF
TRBV3-1/TRBV3-2	NA	TRBJ2-1	NA	TGTGCCAGCAGCCAAGTTCGACAGGCTGGGACCAACAATGAGCAGTTCTTC	CASSQVRQAGTNNEQFF
TRBV12-3/TRBV12-4	NA	TRBJ1-2	NA	TGTGCCAGCACCCCGTCTAGAGGCTACACCTTC	CASTPSRGYTF
TRBV3-1/TRBV3-2	TRBD1	TRBJ1-2	once	TGTGCCAGCAGCCACGGACAGGGGGCGATACTCTATGGCTACACCTTC	CASSHGQGAILYGYTF
TRBV29-1	NA	TRBJ2-7	NA	TGCAGCGCCCAGGACAGATCCTACGAGCAGTACTTC	CSAQDRSYEQYF
TRBV11-2	TRBD2	TRBJ2-5	NA	TGTGCCAGCAGCTTAGGAGAGCGGGGGGGTCGGGCAGAGACCCAGTACTTC	CASSLGERGGRAETQYF
TRBV20-1	TRBD1	TRBJ2-2	NA	TGCAGTGCTAGTTCAGGGGGCGACTACACCGGGGAGCTGTTTTTT	CSASSGGDYTGELFF
TRBV30	NA	TRBJ1-1	NA	TGTGCCTGGAGTGTAACAGGGCTTACAGGGAGTAGCACTGAAGCTTTCTTT	CAWSVTGLTGSSTEAFF
TRBV6-5	NA	TRBJ1-2	once	TGTGCCAGCAGACTGGGGCAGGCTCAGGGGGGCTACACCTTC	CASRLGQAQGGYTF
TRBV6-5	NA	TRBJ2-4	once	TGTGCCAGCAGTTACTCGAATTCAGGGGTTCAGTACTTC	CASSYSNSGVQYF
TRBV19	NA	TRBJ2-7	NA	TGTGCCAGTACGGGTCCCTTTGGCGACTACGAGCAGTACTTC	CASTGPFGDYEQYF
TRBV5-4	TRBD1	TRBJ2-5	NA	TGTGCCAGCAGAAAGACAGGGACCGAGACCCAGTACTTC	CASRKTGTETQYF
TRBV27	NA	TRBJ1-5	NA	TGTGCCAGCAGTTCCGGGATTCATAAGCCCCAGCATTTT	CASSSGIHKPQHF
TRBV27	NA	TRBJ1-2	NA	TGTGCCAGCAGCCCTTCGACGAACAGGGATGATGGCTACACCTTC	CASSPSTNRDDGYTF
TRBV27	TRBD1	TRBJ2-3	NA	TGTGCCAGCAGTTTCTCAGGACAGGGGAGCACAGATACGCAGTATTTT	CASSFSGQGSTDTQYF
TRBV7-3	TRBD2	TRBJ2-3	NA	TGTGCCAGCAGCTTCGTCGGGGGGGCCACAGATACGCAGTATTTT	CASSFVGGATDTQYF
TRBV2	TRBD1	TRBJ1-1	NA	TGTGCCAGCAGTCCGAACAGGGGTACTGAAGCTTTCTTT	CASSPNRGTEAFF
TRBV6-7	NA	TRBJ2-7	NA	TGTGCCGGCGGTTACGAGCAGTACTTC	CAGGYEQYF
TRBV14	TRBD2	TRBJ2-5	NA	TGTGCCAGCAGCCAAGATAGCGGGGGGGCCTTGGAGACCCAGTACTTC	CASSQDSGGALETQYF
TRBV27	NA	TRBJ1-2	NA	TGTGCCAGCAGTTTCGGTCAGGGCAATGGCTACACCTTC	CASSFGQGNGYTF
TRBV5-8	NA	TRBJ2-1	NA	TGTGCCAGCAGCTTTGTATCGGGGGTCGGTTCCTACAATGAGCAGTTCTTC	CASSFVSGVGSYNEQFF
TRBV10-2	NA	TRBJ1-1	NA	TGCGCCAGCAGTGATATCCGGGGGAGACAAACTGAAGCTTTCTTT	CASSDIRGRQTEAFF
TRBV5-1	TRBD2	TRBJ2-1	NA	TGCGCCAGCAGCTTGGACCCCGGGACTAGCGGTGACAATGAGCAGTTCTTC	CASSLDPGTSGDNEQFF
TRBV6-2/TRBV6-3	TRBD2	TRBJ2-1	NA	TGTGCCAGCAGTTACGAGACGGGGGGGCCAAGCAATGAGCAGTTCTTC	CASSYETGGPSNEQFF
TRBV6-5	NA	TRBJ1-2	NA	TGTGCCAGCAGTTACCCAAGGGGGGGAAGGGGCTACACCTTC	CASSYPRGGRGYTF
TRBV5-1	NA	TRBJ2-3	NA	TGCGCCAGCAGCCCCGCCCCACAGGGCACAGATACGCAGTATTTT	CASSPAPQGTDTQYF